These 25 T cell receptor beta chains were all obtained from the same sample, sequenced in a study of beta chain features in type 1 diabetes. Expressed TCRB transcripts were sequenced, since all the RNA that had been isolated was reverse transcribed. Sequencing was performed with immunoSEQ multiplex PCR; in TCRdb, only in-frame clones are kept and a portion is missing. The data hold roughly 450,000 clones, with about 15% observed a single time. The sample comprised naive CD4+ T cells from blood. The source is a man aged 30 to 39 in good health.

This clone was observed a handful of times. The chain joins TRBV7-2 to TRBJ1-6; D gene ambiguous. Trimming took off 3 bases at V and 6 bases at J, with 15 bases between the two ends. The CDR3 runs to 16 residues. Germline V gene lookup returns CDR1 SGHTA and CDR2 FQGNSA. CDR3 bases: TGTGCCAGCAGCTTGGTTACGCTTTTCGGTAATTCACCCCTCCACTTT. Its protein is CASSLVTLFGNSPLHF.

V and J are TRBV29-1 and TRBJ2-1; 9 bases match TRBD2. Germline lookup yields CDR1 SQVTM and CDR2 ANQGSEA. With V trimmed by 3 bases and J by 8 bases, 5 bases remained unmatched. CDR3 size: 13 residues. The chain's CDR3 is CSVDKTSGHEQFF. CDR3 sequence (DNA): TGCAGCGTTGATAAGACTAGCGGCCATGAGCAGTTCTTC.

The chain is built from TRBV7-9 and TRBJ2-7; D is ambiguous. Germline CDR1 and CDR2: SEHNR and FQNEAQ (reference sequence). The V end lost 1 base, the J end lost 7 bases, and 20 bases lay between the germline ends. The CDR3 has 16 residues. The CDR3, as DNA: TGTGCCAGCAGCTTAGGGTCTTTGGGCCCTCGAGATGAGCAGTACGTC. This translates into CASSLGSLGPRDEQYV.

This clone was seen once. The chain is built from TRBV4-1 and TRBJ1-4; TRBD1 is a possible D gene (5 bases). CDR1 is MGHRA, CDR2 YSYEKL, per germline. Trimming took 6 bases from V and 7 from J, leaving 9 bases between them. The CDR3 has 12 residues. CDR3 nucleotides: TGCGCCAGCAGAGGGGAGTCTGAAAAACTGTTTTTT. Translation: CASRGESEKLFF.

This chain uses TRBV30 with TRBJ1-2; weak D call: TRBD1 (6 bases). Germline lookup yields CDR1 GTSNPN and CDR2 SVGIG (reference sequence). The CDR3 totals 12 residues. Deletions cut 5 bases from V and 3 bases from J, with 10 bases between. CDR3 in amino acids: CAWGRGDYGYTF. CDR3 nucleotide sequence: TGTGCCTGGGGAAGGGGGGACTATGGCTACACCTTC.

Remarks on this clone: At the DNA level, this CDR3 is encoded by other sequences in the same sample as well. The chain links TRBV18 to TRBJ2-1; 12 positions match TRBD2. The CDR3 is made up of 13 amino acids. In germline, CDR1 is KGHSH, CDR2 LQKENI. The trim removed 3 bases at V and 10 bases at J, leaving 1 base unmatched. This CDR3 is CASSPGLAGEQFF. In DNA form, the CDR3 reads TGTGCCAGCTCACCTGGACTAGCGGGGGAGCAGTTCTTC.

The rearrangement links TRBV12-5 to TRBJ2-3, with D perhaps TRBD1 or TRBD2 (5 bases each). CDR3 length: 13 amino acids. V lost 1 base, J lost 6 bases, and 8 bases lay in between. CDR1 is LGHNT, CDR2 FRNRAP, per germline. CDR3 protein: CASGLAGTDTQYF. CDR3 DNA sequence: TGTGCTAGTGGTTTGGCGGGGACCGATACGCAGTATTTT.

This clone occurred a few times. The chain recombines TRBV9 with TRBJ2-7; D gene unclear. Trimming left V 3 bases short and J 4 bases short, with 5 bases between. The CDR3 covers 11 residues. Per the germline V gene, CDR1 is SGDLS and CDR2 is YYNGEE. CDR3 amino acids: CASSAGYEQYV. Written as DNA, the CDR3 is TGTGCCAGCAGCGCCGGATACGAGCAGTACGTC.

The table lists this clone with a few counts. The rearrangement joins TRBV10-3 to TRBJ2-3; the D is unclear. V lost 4 bases and J 1 base, leaving 6 bases between the germline ends. The V gene's germline CDR1 is ENHRY and CDR2 SYGVKD. This CDR3 has 13 amino acids. The CDR3 DNA reads TGTGCCATCAGTGCTGGGGGCACAGATACGCAGTATTTT. Its protein product is CAISAGGTDTQYF.

This chain joins TRBV7-3 and TRBJ2-1; a possible D gene is TRBD2 (5 bases). This CDR3 region has 13 residues. The V end lost 5 bases, the J end lost 10 bases, and 15 bases lay between the germline ends. The germline V gene has CDR1 SGHTA and CDR2 FQGTGA. The CDR3 DNA reads TGTGCCAGCAGCGCGGGCCCCTCGGAGGAGCAGTTCTTC. Protein sequence: CASSAGPSEEQFF.

To note about this clone: In the same sample, other DNA sequences code for this CDR3. This chain connects TRBV6-5 to TRBJ2-3; D is unclear. The CDR3 is made up of 12 amino acids. The V end was cut by 6 bases, the J end by 0 bases, with 4 bases between. CDR1 and CDR2 from the germline V gene are MNHEY and SVGAGI. The DNA for the CDR3 is TGTGCCAGCAGCGACAGCACAGATACGCAGTATTTT. It is translated as CASSDSTDTQYF.

This sequence joins TRBV7-2 and TRBJ2-1; 7 nucleotides agree with TRBD1. Germline CDR1 SGHTA, CDR2 FQGNSA. CDR3 size: 13 residues. Unmatched junction bases numbered 6, after V lost 5 bases and J lost 8 bases. This CDR3 reads CASSRQGADEQFF. CDR3 nucleotides: TGTGCCAGCAGCCGACAGGGCGCGGATGAGCAGTTCTTC.

A few counts support this clone. The chain combines TRBV27 with TRBJ2-6, with TRBD1 identical over 9 bases. The CDR3 is made up of 18 amino acids. The J segment lost 0 bases and the V segment lost 5 bases, leaving 8 bases of the junction unmatched. Per the germline V gene, CDR1 is MNHEY and CDR2 is SMNVEV (reference sequence). The CDR3 protein is CASSLRDRVPSGANVLTF. CDR3 nucleotides: TGTGCCAGCAGTCTGCGGGACAGGGTTCCCTCTGGGGCCAACGTCCTGACTTTC.

The table lists this clone with a few counts. CDR3 DNA: TGTGCCAGCAGCTTAAGACTCTCGGAGACCCAGTACTTC. It codes for CASSLRLSETQYF. This chain uses TRBV7-3 with TRBJ2-5; D is uncertain. The germline V gene has CDR1 SGHTA and CDR2 FQGTGA. Trimming left V 1 base short and J 5 bases short, with 8 bases between. The CDR3 spans 13 residues.

J is TRBJ2-3 and V is TRBV29-1; D not certain. This CDR3 region has 14 residues. Germline V gene lookup returns CDR1 SQVTM and CDR2 ANQGSEA. V was clipped by 7 bases and J by 2 bases, with 16 bases between them. CDR3 nucleotide sequence: TGCAGCGGTGGCTTGCGTCCCAACACAGATACGCAGTATTTT. Amino acid sequence: CSGGLRPNTDTQYF.

At least ten counts were recorded for this clone. This chain links TRBV9 with TRBJ2-1, with 8 bases identical to TRBD2. Germline V gene data show CDR1 as SGDLS and CDR2 as YYNGEE. The CDR3 is 15 amino acids. The V segment lost 1 base and the J segment 5 bases; nucleotides outside the gene matches: 5. The DNA of the CDR3 is TGTGCCAGCAGCGTAAGCGGGGGAATACACAATGAGCAGTTCTTC. Translating gives CASSVSGGIHNEQFF.

The chain links TRBV7-9 to TRBJ2-7; 7 nucleotides align to TRBD2. The CDR3 consists of 14 residues. Unmatched junction bases numbered 6, after V lost 5 bases and J lost 2 bases. From germline, CDR1 is SEHNR and CDR2 FQNEAQ (reference sequence). The CDR3 protein is CASSPYGTTYEQYV. The CDR3, as DNA: TGTGCCAGCAGCCCTTACGGGACTACCTACGAGCAGTACGTC.

The chain links TRBV6-5 to TRBJ2-5; 9 bases map to TRBD2. With 0 bases clipped from V and 6 bases from J, the junction kept 8 bases outside the gene matches. Germline V CDR1 and CDR2: MNHEY, SVGAGI. The CDR3 loop spans 16 amino acids. DNA for the CDR3: TGTGCCAGCAGTTACTCGACAGTAGCGGGGGCGAAGACCCAGTACTTC. Its translation is CASSYSTVAGAKTQYF.

This clone was seen a few times. The chain uses TRBV29-1 and TRBJ2-2; 11 bases agree with TRBD1. V dropped 7 bases and J dropped 4; count of bases not matched to a gene: 5. Germline CDR1 is SQVTM and CDR2 is ANQGSEA. This CDR3 spans 14 amino acids. CDR3 amino acids: CSAWDRGSTGELFF. The DNA for the CDR3 is TGCAGCGCTTGGGACAGGGGGTCCACCGGGGAGCTGTTTTTT.

This sequence joins TRBV4-3 and TRBJ2-4; 7 positions match TRBD1. J was trimmed by 3 bases and V by 4 bases; bases with no gene match: 9. CDR3 size: 16 residues. Germline lookup yields CDR1 LGHNA and CDR2 YSLEER. Written as DNA, the CDR3 is TGCGCCAGCAGCCCAGGACAGGCGTTGGGCAAAAACATTCAGTACTTC. This gives the protein CASSPGQALGKNIQYF.

At least ten counts were recorded for this clone. V and J are TRBV21-1 and TRBJ2-4; the listed D gene, TRBD2, was not tested against the DNA. TRBV21-1 is a pseudogene. The length of the CDR3 is 12 residues. This CDR3 is CASSTLKRIQYF. DNA of the CDR3: TGTGCCAGCAGCACACTGAAGAGGATTCAGTACTTC.

This clone was observed once. This chain uses TRBV27 with TRBJ1-1; D unresolved. The CDR3 runs 14 residues. The V gene's germline CDR1 is MNHEY and CDR2 SMNVEV (reference sequence). Trimming removed 5 bases at V and 4 bases at J, with 14 bases between. The CDR3, as DNA: TGTGCCAGCAGTCTGGGCAGGTTTACCACTGAAGCTTTCTTT. Protein: CASSLGRFTTEAFF.

The gene calls are TRBV25-1 and TRBJ2-7; the D gene is possibly TRBD1 (6 bases). Germline-derived CDR1 and CDR2 are MGHDK and SYGVNS. This CDR3 is 13 amino acids long. Between the trimmed V and J ends, which lost 4 bases and 2 bases, there was a span of 9 bases. The DNA for the CDR3 is TGTGCCAGCAGTGTGACAGGCACCTACGAGCAGTACGTC. Amino acid sequence: CASSVTGTYEQYV.

The chain combines TRBV4-3 with TRBJ2-3; 7 nucleotides align to TRBD2. The CDR3 spans 19 residues. Germline values: CDR1 LGHNA, CDR2 YSLEER. Trimming took 0 bases from V and 3 from J; bases not matched to a gene: 15. The CDR3 DNA reads TGCGCCAGCAGCCAAGATTCACGCGGGAGCTTCCTTCCGACAGATACGCAGTATTTT. It translates to CASSQDSRGSFLPTDTQYF.

This clone was observed a few times. The same CDR3 is also encoded by other DNA sequences in this sample. The V call is TRBV9, the J call TRBJ2-5, with D possibly TRBD2 on 6 matching bases. The CDR3 sequence is 13 residues long. V gave up 0 bases and J gave up 4 bases, with 7 bases separating them. Looked up from germline, CDR1 is SGDLS and CDR2 is YYNGEE. CDR3 residues: CASSVGGGETQYF. The DNA of the CDR3 is TGTGCCAGCAGCGTAGGGGGAGGAGAGACCCAGTACTTC. Full variable domain (remainder filled in from reference TRBV9 and TRBJ2-5): DSGVTQTPKHLITATGQRVTLRCSPRSGDLSVYWYQQSLDQGLQFLIQYYNGEERAKGNILERFSAQQFPDLHSELNLSSLELGDSALYFCASSVGGGETQYFGPGTRLLVL.